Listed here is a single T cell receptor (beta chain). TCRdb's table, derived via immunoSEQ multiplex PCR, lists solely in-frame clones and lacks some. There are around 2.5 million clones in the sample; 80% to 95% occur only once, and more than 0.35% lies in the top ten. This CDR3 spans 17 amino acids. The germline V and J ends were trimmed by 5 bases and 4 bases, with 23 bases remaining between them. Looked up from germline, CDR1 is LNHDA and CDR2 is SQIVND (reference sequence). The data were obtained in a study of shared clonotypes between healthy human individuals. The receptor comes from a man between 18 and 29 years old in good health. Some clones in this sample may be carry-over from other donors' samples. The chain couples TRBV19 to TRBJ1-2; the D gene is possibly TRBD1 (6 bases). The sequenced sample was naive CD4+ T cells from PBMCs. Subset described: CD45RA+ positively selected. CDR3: CASSYGLDSPSAYGYTF. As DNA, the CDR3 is TGTGCCAGTAGTTATGGGTTGGACAGCCCTTCCGCCTATGGCTACACCTTC.